This TCR beta chain was documented in a study of radiation and T cells in renal cell carcinoma. Regarding treatment: 15 Gy SBRT to primary tumor, nephrectomy 4 weeks later. Nephrectomy followed 15 Gy stereotactic body radiation by 4 weeks. This clone appeared a single time. Assay: immunoSEQ multiplex PCR; the TCRdb copy retains only in-frame clones and omits some. The repertoire holds about 20,000 clones, around 63% seen once, with under 15% in the top ten. V was cut by 1 base and J by 7 bases, with 11 bases left in between. CDR3 length: 13 residues. CDR1 is SGHDT and CDR2 is YYEEEE in the germline V gene.

The TCR sequence derives from a woman between 65 and 79 years old with renal cell carcinoma. Source: tumor tissue, taken from a patient whose treatment included radiotherapy and nephrectomy. V is TRBV5-6 and J is TRBJ1-1, with D possibly TRBD1 on 5 matching bases. CDR3 in amino acids: CASSLTGMLEAFF. The CDR3 region has the DNA TGTGCCAGCAGCTTGACAGGTATGCTTGAAGCTTTCTTT.